This paragraph covers one T cell receptor (beta chain) sequence. As yet, its antigen is unknown. The data are from a study of cytomegalovirus exposure and HLA in healthy donors. Regarding the study as a whole: The dataset shows that most TCR sequences were rare, while some public TCRs occurred in many donors. An analysis that was carried out later associated 15,000 to 20,000 TCR beta sequences with HLA alleles at 0.05 false discovery rate. Some V segments, including TRBV6-2 and TRBV6-3, were excluded as indistinguishable.

Primers: 60 Vbeta forward and 13 Jbeta reverse. Per the authors' pipeline: The count from a later analysis was about 80 million unique TCR beta chains, approximately 9.9 million of them shared. Generated by immunoSEQ multiplex PCR, the TCRdb table keeps only in-frame clones and is missing some. V and J calls and clone size are those listed in that table; D and trimming were worked out from the DNA. In the table there are about 130,000 clones, 65% to 85% of which are singletons. Trimming removed 8 bases from V and 8 bases from J; junction bases left unmatched: 9. Germline-derived CDR1 and CDR2 are SNHLY and FYNNEI. This CDR3 comprises 14 residues.

The chain employs TRBV2 and TRBJ1-4; 9 bases are shared with TRBD1. The TCR comes from a boy younger than 18 in good health and CMV-seronegative. Sequenced input: PBMCs. This chain's CDR3 is CASVRDREDEKLFF. As DNA, the CDR3 is TGTGCCAGCGTCCGGGACAGGGAGGACGAAAAACTGTTTTTT.